A selection of T cell receptor beta chains follows, all from one sample in a study of T cell responses to AZD1222 COVID-19 vaccine. Using immunoSEQ multiplex PCR, the repertoire was profiled, and TCRdb retains in-frame clones only, with some absent. The sample records some 150,000 clones, approximately 88% being singletons. The sample in question was peripheral blood, obtained on day 0 of AZD1222 vaccination. The source is an adult in good health. The CDR3 runs from the conserved cysteine through the conserved F or W. D genes are given only for firm matches. Some rows mark clone size as missing; the rest say once, few, many or name a class of expanded clone.

j_call: TRBJ2-6; d_call: .; clone_size: .; v_call: TRBV19; cdr3_aa: CASSIRDSGANVLTF
j_call: TRBJ2-2; d_call: .; clone_size: .; v_call: TRBV27; cdr3_aa: CASSLSRLAGELFF
j_call: TRBJ1-2; d_call: .; clone_size: .; v_call: TRBV15; cdr3_aa: CATSGGRGFDYGYTF
j_call: TRBJ1-1; d_call: .; clone_size: .; v_call: TRBV9; cdr3_aa: CASSASPGHGEAFF
j_call: TRBJ1-3; d_call: TRBD1; clone_size: .; v_call: TRBV28; cdr3_aa: CASLEASGGRNTIYF
j_call: TRBJ2-3; d_call: .; clone_size: once; v_call: TRBV6-5; cdr3_aa: CASSLDPSGPDTQYF
j_call: TRBJ1-6; d_call: .; clone_size: .; v_call: TRBV3-1/TRBV3-2; cdr3_aa: CASSQGSVSPLHF
j_call: TRBJ2-2; d_call: TRBD2; clone_size: .; v_call: TRBV20-1; cdr3_aa: CSASPSGGTGELFF
j_call: TRBJ2-1; d_call: TRBD2; clone_size: .; v_call: TRBV4-1; cdr3_aa: CASRLAGGRYNEQFF
j_call: TRBJ2-5; d_call: .; clone_size: .; v_call: TRBV18; cdr3_aa: CASSPPVVGSAETQYF
j_call: TRBJ2-5; d_call: .; clone_size: .; v_call: TRBV18; cdr3_aa: CASSPGQAGQETQYF
j_call: TRBJ1-1; d_call: .; clone_size: .; v_call: TRBV12-1; cdr3_aa: CASSDRGENTEAFF
j_call: TRBJ2-5; d_call: .; clone_size: .; v_call: TRBV18; cdr3_aa: CASSFRDTQETQYF
j_call: TRBJ2-3; d_call: .; clone_size: .; v_call: TRBV6-4; cdr3_aa: CASSPRGDSGDTQYF
j_call: TRBJ1-5; d_call: TRBD1; clone_size: .; v_call: TRBV6-5; cdr3_aa: CASRPGQPSNQPQHF
j_call: TRBJ2-7; d_call: TRBD1; clone_size: .; v_call: TRBV19; cdr3_aa: CASSRDRTYEQYF
j_call: TRBJ2-3; d_call: .; clone_size: few; v_call: TRBV9; cdr3_aa: CASSVDGSDTQYF
j_call: TRBJ2-7; d_call: TRBD2; clone_size: .; v_call: TRBV27; cdr3_aa: CASNLRGGGEGLAVSYEQYF
j_call: TRBJ1-5; d_call: .; clone_size: .; v_call: TRBV2; cdr3_aa: CASSDGGNQPQHF
j_call: TRBJ1-2; d_call: .; clone_size: .; v_call: TRBV27; cdr3_aa: CASSPLSPRDNGYTF
j_call: TRBJ1-2; d_call: TRBD1; clone_size: .; v_call: TRBV11-2; cdr3_aa: CASSLVRGQGASYGYTF
j_call: TRBJ2-3; d_call: TRBD2; clone_size: .; v_call: TRBV14; cdr3_aa: CASSRTSGGTDTQYF
j_call: TRBJ2-7; d_call: .; clone_size: .; v_call: TRBV15; cdr3_aa: CATSSSLGERAYEQYF
j_call: TRBJ2-2; d_call: TRBD2; clone_size: .; v_call: TRBV9; cdr3_aa: CASSVTGGATGELFF
j_call: TRBJ1-2; d_call: .; clone_size: .; v_call: TRBV7-2; cdr3_aa: CASSYGSYGYTF
j_call: TRBJ1-2; d_call: TRBD1; clone_size: .; v_call: TRBV12-3/TRBV12-4; cdr3_aa: CASSLRGTAKNTF
j_call: TRBJ2-5; d_call: .; clone_size: .; v_call: TRBV5-1; cdr3_aa: CASSPSAVGSETQYF
j_call: TRBJ1-2; d_call: .; clone_size: .; v_call: TRBV5-1; cdr3_aa: CASSATIRQTNYGYTF
j_call: TRBJ2-7; d_call: TRBD2; clone_size: .; v_call: TRBV27; cdr3_aa: CASSSGGLPLEQYF
j_call: TRBJ1-2; d_call: .; clone_size: .; v_call: TRBV5-4; cdr3_aa: CASSLAITVNYGYTF
j_call: TRBJ2-1; d_call: .; clone_size: .; v_call: TRBV5-1; cdr3_aa: CASSIEQVGRQFF
j_call: TRBJ1-1; d_call: .; clone_size: .; v_call: TRBV3-1/TRBV3-2; cdr3_aa: CASSQVWDTEAFF
j_call: TRBJ1-1; d_call: .; clone_size: .; v_call: TRBV6-5; cdr3_aa: CASITGGTEAFF
j_call: TRBJ2-7; d_call: .; clone_size: .; v_call: TRBV20-1; cdr3_aa: CSASALANSYEQYF
j_call: TRBJ2-1; d_call: .; clone_size: .; v_call: TRBV10-3; cdr3_aa: CAISEGEQGHEQFF
j_call: TRBJ2-7; d_call: TRBD2; clone_size: .; v_call: TRBV7-3; cdr3_aa: CASSSSPGLPYEQYF
j_call: TRBJ1-3; d_call: .; clone_size: .; v_call: TRBV28; cdr3_aa: CASKLGGRDSGNTIYF
j_call: TRBJ2-7; d_call: TRBD1; clone_size: .; v_call: TRBV11-2; cdr3_aa: CASSEPGQGAYEQYF
j_call: TRBJ2-1; d_call: TRBD2; clone_size: .; v_call: TRBV19; cdr3_aa: CASSLPGLTYNEQFF
j_call: TRBJ1-2; d_call: .; clone_size: .; v_call: TRBV5-5; cdr3_aa: CASSSATVYGYTF
j_call: TRBJ1-6; d_call: .; clone_size: .; v_call: TRBV7-9; cdr3_aa: CASSLFLLGWAGDNSPLHF
j_call: TRBJ2-7; d_call: .; clone_size: .; v_call: TRBV6-5; cdr3_aa: CASSPQTGGYEQYF
j_call: TRBJ1-2; d_call: TRBD1; clone_size: .; v_call: TRBV24-1; cdr3_aa: CATRAPGQVGGYTF
j_call: TRBJ2-2; d_call: TRBD1; clone_size: few; v_call: TRBV13; cdr3_aa: CASSGDRGRLFF
j_call: TRBJ1-5; d_call: .; clone_size: .; v_call: TRBV6-7; cdr3_aa: CASSYVDWNQPQHF
j_call: TRBJ2-1; d_call: TRBD2; clone_size: .; v_call: TRBV6-4; cdr3_aa: CASSDSLAGDSEQFF
j_call: TRBJ1-2; d_call: .; clone_size: .; v_call: TRBV24-1; cdr3_aa: CATSDPQGNGYTF
j_call: TRBJ2-7; d_call: TRBD2; clone_size: .; v_call: TRBV4-2; cdr3_aa: CASSQDTSGSSYEQYF
j_call: TRBJ2-3; d_call: .; clone_size: few; v_call: TRBV6-5; cdr3_aa: CASRASEGGTDTQYF
j_call: TRBJ2-7; d_call: .; clone_size: .; v_call: TRBV5-5; cdr3_aa: CASALQGEFDEQYF